This T cell receptor beta chain was recovered during a study of blood T cell repertoires in COVID-19. This table comes from immunoSEQ multiplex PCR, and its TCRdb copy is limited to in-frame clones, with some not included. The table records 200,000 to 250,000 clones, roughly 85% of them present only once. The V segment lost 8 bases and the J segment 10 bases; nucleotides outside the gene matches: 10. The CDR3 sequence is 13 residues long. The sequenced material came from PBMCs or T cells enriched from blood (not recorded which). The source of this sequence is a woman between 40 and 55 years old with acute COVID-19. The J gene is TRBJ2-1, the V gene TRBV12-3 or TRBV12-4; 8 bases map to TRBD2. For the CDR3, the DNA is TGTGCCAGCTTATATAGCGGGGTAGGGGAGCAGTTCTTC. Protein sequence: CASLYSGVGEQFF.